This TCR beta chain emerged from a study of post-analysis software for immune sequencing data. Across the study: There were relapsing-remitting, secondary progressive and progressive-relapsing multiple sclerosis among the disease courses included. Points from the study as a whole: Five TRBV segments, TRBV5-6, TRBV5-1 and TRBV20-1 among them, were found more frequent in patients than controls.

Unique molecular identifiers featured in each of the TCR beta cDNA libraries. TCRdb independently ran MiXCR on the PCR reads; one entry per CDR3 protein. The table includes 350,000 to 500,000 distinct CDR3 sequences, about 40% detected once. The V gene's germline CDR1 is KGHSH and CDR2 LQKENI. This CDR3 is built from 13 residues. Trimming left V 3 bases short and J 1 base short, with 7 bases between. Concerning this clonotype: Its antigen remains unknown.

The specimen sequenced was blood. The clonotype comes from a girl aged 2 to 10 with multiple sclerosis. V gene TRBV18 combines with J gene TRBJ2-7; D remains unclear. CDR3 amino acids: CASSPYSSYEQYF. The CDR3 DNA reads TGTGCCAGCTCACCGTATTCATCCTACGAGCAGTACTTC.